This TCR beta chain was captured in a study of cytotoxic CD8 clonotypes in ibrutinib-treated CLL (dated by TCRdb to the early 2020s). At the level of the whole study: The cohort was composed of 11 relapsed/refractory and roughly 16 treatment-naive patients; IGHV unmutated status was identified in 17 patients. Partial responses were observed in some 24 patients and complete responses in 2; after a median follow-up of around 64 months, remission was maintained in approximately 15 patients and progression was observed in roughly twelve. Samples at response were collected after a median of about 11 months of treatment, with a range of about 6 to 36 months. On average, each sample had approximately 250,000 productive templates and almost 95,000 productive rearrangements. Of the roughly 90 people in the trial, about 25 had longitudinal samples available. Cryopreserved peripheral blood mononuclear cells were obtained prior to treatment, at the time of response, and at either disease progression or sustained remission. All remission and progressive disease samples were collected while patients were still receiving ibrutinib. The full study reports these points: At baseline, clonality was higher than in age-matched healthy donors and showed a strong correlation with circulating CD8+ T-cell counts. Lymph node repertoires were not examined, and the timing of sampling was not matched between patients in sustained remission and those whose disease progressed. Clonality rose at ibrutinib response, remained stable during sustained remission, and dropped back toward baseline at progression. Public clonotypes were rare and either shrank or stayed stable during treatment, and the rise in clonality at ibrutinib response reflected expansion of private clonotypes.

The time point label here, explained by the study, means: 24 months on ibrutinib. For TCR beta library preparation, around 1.9 micrograms of genomic DNA were extracted from the cryopreserved PBMCs. Longitudinal blood samples from CLL patients on ibrutinib monotherapy underwent high-throughput TCR beta sequencing. The patients took part in an open-label, single-center phase 2 trial of ibrutinib monotherapy. The germline V gene provides CDR1 KGHSH and CDR2 LQKENI. The junction shows trimming of 6 bases on V and 8 bases on J, and the gene matches do not reach 8 bases of it. Counted from cysteine to phenylalanine, this CDR3 has 14 amino acids. The CDR3 DNA has 42 bases and is translated from base 1. With regard to this clone: What this receptor recognizes is not known. It has no much larger one-base neighbor in the sample; base qualities were not kept.

A MiSeq instrument was used for deep resolution sequencing, which targeted depths ranging from 1 in 1 million up to 1 in 200,000 T cells, with coverage averaging 10x for each clonotype. The immunoSEQ hsTCRB Kit was used to generate the TCR beta libraries. In the original analysis: The data were analyzed with ImmunoSEQ Analyzer and ImmunoSEQ Data Assistant, and V, D and J gene assignments followed IMGT definitions. Clonality, which ranges from 0 to 1, was calculated by subtracting the normalized Shannon entropy of productive rearrangement frequencies from one. Public clonotype analysis was restricted to overrepresented clonotypes comprising at least 0.05% of each patient's repertoire. About a dozen age-matched healthy donor repertoires from immuneACCESS were used as controls for clonality. TCRdb limited this immuneACCESS table to in-frame rearrangements with V and J called. A share of clones is missing; checked studies link under half to unresolved V genes, and the rest is unexplained. Clone size and V and J calls were adopted from that table, with D and trimming inferred from the DNA. The sample includes about 160,000 clones, with roughly four fifths observed a single time. Of the sample, over 4.5% falls within the top ten clones.

The sequence is built from TRBV18 and TRBJ1-3; 9 of the junction bases match TRBD1. Material: PBMCs, obtained after 24 months of ibrutinib treatment. The TCR sequence derives from a human donor with chronic lymphocytic leukemia. For the CDR3, the sequence is CASSLRTGADTIYF. The DNA reads as follows: TGTGCCAGCTCCCTTAGGACAGGGGCGGACACCATATATTTT. The variable domain in full, with residues beyond the CDR3 obtained from the reference TRBV18 and TRBJ1-3 genes, is NAGVMQNPRHLVRRRGQEARLRCSPMKGHSHVYWYRQLPEEGLKFMVYLQKENIIDESGMPKERFSAEFPKEGPSILRIQQVVRGDSAAYFCASSLRTGADTIYFGEGSWLTVV.